This T cell receptor (beta chain) was captured in a study of T cell changes during pregnancy in multiple sclerosis. Profiling relied on immunoSEQ multiplex PCR, and the TCRdb table lists in-frame clones only, not all of them. The data show some 46,000 clones, with approximately 90% seen just once and 0.39% held by the top ten. The germline V gene encodes CDR1 MGHRA and CDR2 YSYEKL. The CDR3 loop spans 17 amino acids. V lost 2 bases and J 8 bases, leaving 21 bases between the germline ends. The receptor comes from a female donor with multiple sclerosis, enrolled in a pregnancy study. The J gene is TRBJ1-4, the V gene TRBV4-1; maybe TRBD1 (6 bases). The sequences come from CD4+ T cells from peripheral blood mononuclear cells, collected after pregnancy. DNA for the CDR3: TGCGCCAGCAGCCAACTTTTCTCCCGGGACAATGTGGAAAAACTGTTTTTT. It encodes CASSQLFSRDNVEKLFF.